One sample yielded the 20 T cell receptor beta chains listed below, sequenced in a study of blood T cell repertoires in COVID-19. Clones were read by immunoSEQ multiplex PCR, and TCRdb kept only the in-frame ones, dropping some. Here the sample spans fewer than 350,000 clones, under 95% being singletons. The sample comprised PBMCs or T cells enriched from blood (not recorded which). These TCRs come from a man aged 40-49 years who had been exposed to COVID-19.

This clone has a single count. This rearrangement joins TRBV19 to TRBJ2-7, with 7 bases aligning to TRBD1. V shed 1 base and J 12 bases; nucleotides not matched to a gene: 3. The CDR3 sequence is 11 residues long. The germline V gene has CDR1 LNHDA and CDR2 SQIVND (reference sequence). In DNA, the CDR3 is TGTGCCAGTAGTATAGGAGGACAGGCGTACTTC. Translating it yields CASSIGGQAYF.

The chain employs TRBV14 and TRBJ1-2; the match to TRBD1 covers 7 bases. The V gene's germline CDR1 is SGHDN and CDR2 FVKESK. The trim removed 4 bases at V and 3 bases at J, leaving 11 bases unmatched. CDR3 length: 16 residues. CDR3 sequence reads: CASSRGQKAWDYGYTF. The CDR3 bases are TGTGCCAGCAGCCGGGGACAGAAAGCGTGGGACTATGGCTACACCTTC.

The V call is TRBV24-1, the J call TRBJ2-1; 9 bases fit TRBD1. Germline CDR1 KGHDR, CDR2 SFDVKD. The CDR3 length is 15 residues. J gave up 3 bases and V 3 bases, and 2 bases lay outside the gene matches. The CDR3 spells CATSDGGQGYNEQFF. In nucleotides, the CDR3 is TGTGCCACCAGTGATGGGGGACAGGGCTACAATGAGCAGTTCTTC.

The CDR3 here is CASSLGGGTNGYTF. The DNA for the CDR3 is TGTGCCAGCAGCTTAGGGGGGGGCACCAACGGCTACACCTTC. This chain joins TRBV7-9 and TRBJ1-2; a weak D match, TRBD1 (6 bases). Deletions cut 1 base from V and 8 bases from J, with 14 bases between. The germline gives CDR1 SEHNR, CDR2 FQNEAQ (reference sequence). The CDR3 runs to 14 residues.

V usage is TRBV28 and J usage is TRBJ2-7; D gene uncertain. CDR1 MDHEN and CDR2 SYDVKM come from the germline V gene. The CDR3 spans 14 residues. Trimming pared 8 bases from V and 3 bases from J, leaving 17 bases between. CDR3 sequence (DNA): TGTGCCAGCGTCGCGGTTTCTCCCCTCTACGAGCAGTACTTC. It is translated as CASVAVSPLYEQYF.

The rearrangement uses TRBV5-1 and TRBJ2-2; TRBD2 aligns across 9 bases. V shed 8 bases, J shed 0 bases, and the junction held 5 bases outside the gene matches. The CDR3 extends over 15 amino acids. CDR1 and CDR2 from the germline V gene are SGHRS and YFSETQ. CDR3 in amino acids: CASSSGSTNTGELFF. As DNA, the CDR3 is TGCGCCAGTAGTAGCGGGAGTACGAACACCGGGGAGCTGTTTTTT.

The chain employs TRBV7-2 and TRBJ1-1, with D possibly being TRBD1 (6 bases). Trimming shortened V by 4 bases and J by 4 bases, and 13 bases separated the two germline ends. In germline, CDR1 is SGHTA, CDR2 FQGNSA. This CDR3 region has 14 residues. For the CDR3, the DNA is TGTGCCAGCAGCTCTCCACAGGGCACCACTGAAGCTTTCTTT. Translating gives CASSSPQGTTEAFF.

The V gene is TRBV6-5, the J gene TRBJ2-2; 7 nucleotides line up with TRBD2. Trimming at V came to 8 bases and at J to 0 bases, leaving 6 bases not matched to a gene. CDR3 size: 15 residues. The germline gives CDR1 MNHEY, CDR2 SVGAGI. Here the CDR3 DNA reads TGTGCCAGCCGGGACTATACGTCGAACACCGGGGAGCTGTTTTTT. This translates into CASRDYTSNTGELFF.

CDR3 amino acids: CASSQALTSGRRNTQYF. CDR3 nucleotides: TGTGCCAGCAGCCAAGCTCTGACTAGCGGGAGACGTAATACGCAGTATTTT. The rearrangement links TRBV3-1 (or the pseudogene TRBV3-2) to TRBJ2-3; 12 positions match TRBD2. Losses at the gene ends were 1 base for V and 7 bases for J; bases not matched to a gene: 9. CDR1 and CDR2 (germline): LGHDT, YNNKEL (reference sequence). The CDR3 spans 17 residues.

This chain uses TRBV29-1 with TRBJ1-5, with D unresolved. CDR1 is SQVTM and CDR2 is ANQGSEA in the germline V gene. There are 14 residues in the CDR3. V dropped 4 bases and J dropped 5 bases, with 15 bases sitting between them. In DNA, the CDR3 is TGCAGCGTTGCGTTAGCCAGTTCAGATCAGCCCCAGCATTTT. This gives the protein CSVALASSDQPQHF.

Only one count was recorded for this clone. The rearrangement uses TRBV5-1 and TRBJ2-7; 7 positions match TRBD1. The germline gives CDR1 SGHRS, CDR2 YFSETQ. V was pared by 6 bases and J by 5 bases, with 11 bases of the junction left unmatched. The CDR3 totals 14 residues. CDR3: CASKYRGTTNEQYF. CDR3 DNA sequence: TGCGCCAGCAAGTACAGGGGTACAACTAACGAGCAGTACTTC.

This clone was counted a single time. The chain combines TRBV7-2 with TRBJ2-1; TRBD2 matches at 9 bases. V trimming: 3 bases; J trimming: 13 bases; junction bases outside the gene matches: 4. This CDR3 spans 12 amino acids. Germline-derived CDR1 and CDR2 are SGHTA and FQGNSA. As DNA, the CDR3 is TGTGCCAGCAGCTTTAGCGGGAGCCCCCAGTTCTTC. This codes for CASSFSGSPQFF.

This clone appeared once. The rearrangement joins TRBV27 to TRBJ1-4; 10 nucleotides line up with TRBD1. With V trimmed by 6 bases and J by 6 bases, 4 bases remained unmatched. CDR1 is MNHEY, CDR2 SMNVEV, per germline (reference sequence). This CDR3 is built from 14 residues. The CDR3 protein is CASSFGTGDEKLFF. CDR3 in DNA: TGTGCCAGCAGCTTCGGGACAGGGGATGAAAAACTGTTTTTT.

CDR3 in DNA: TGTGCCAGCAGTGAAATGGGACAGGGGTATCAGCCCCAGCATTTT. Its translation is CASSEMGQGYQPQHF. The chain joins TRBV2 to TRBJ1-5; 10 bases map to TRBD1. V lost 2 bases, J lost 5 bases, and 3 bases stayed unmatched. Germline CDR1 and CDR2: SNHLY and FYNNEI. CDR3 size: 15 residues.

The chain recombines TRBV10-3 with TRBJ2-1; 10 nucleotides align to TRBD2. The CDR3 spans 14 residues. The germline V gene encodes CDR1 ENHRY and CDR2 SYGVKD. V lost 9 bases and J lost 7; bases outside the gene matches: 9. The CDR3 here is CAISQAGGRNEQFF. As DNA, the CDR3 is TGTGCCATAAGTCAAGCGGGAGGGCGGAATGAGCAGTTCTTC.

This clone was found a few times. The chain is built from TRBV7-9 and TRBJ2-7; TRBD2 aligns across 8 bases. The CDR3 runs to 14 residues. V shed 3 bases and J 2 bases; nucleotides not matched to a gene: 3. Germline loops: CDR1 SEHNR, CDR2 FQNEAQ (reference sequence). CDR3 protein: CASSFYGRAYEQYF. CDR3 coding DNA: TGTGCCAGCAGCTTTTACGGGAGGGCCTACGAGCAGTACTTC.

This rearrangement joins TRBV4-1 to TRBJ1-2; D is unclear. Germline lookup yields CDR1 MGHRA and CDR2 YSYEKL. Trimming left V 3 bases short and J 8 bases short, with 22 bases between. This CDR3 comprises 16 residues. Here the CDR3 reads CASSQVHANPISGYTF. The CDR3 nucleotides are TGCGCCAGCAGCCAGGTTCATGCGAACCCTATCTCGGGCTACACCTTC.

This clone was seen once. This rearrangement joins TRBV7-3 to TRBJ1-2; 7 bases match TRBD1. The CDR3 sequence is 14 residues long. The ends lost 3 bases at V and 2 bases at J; junction bases unmatched: 3. Germline assignment: CDR1 SGHTA and CDR2 FQGTGA. CDR3 amino acids: CASSFQTGNYGYTF. The DNA for the CDR3 is TGTGCCAGCAGCTTCCAGACAGGGAACTATGGCTACACCTTC.

V is TRBV4-1 and J is TRBJ2-3; 9 nucleotides agree with TRBD2. Germline lookup yields CDR1 MGHRA and CDR2 YSYEKL. The ends lost 1 base at V and 4 bases at J; junction bases unmatched: 6. The CDR3 length is 16 residues. Here the CDR3 DNA reads TGCGCCAGCAGCCAAGGGGCTAGCGGGAATTCAGATACGCAGTATTTT. As protein: CASSQGASGNSDTQYF.

This chain joins TRBV2 and TRBJ2-7; D ambiguous. The CDR3 sequence is 10 residues long. CDR1 is SNHLY, CDR2 FYNNEI, per germline. The germline V and J ends were trimmed by 5 bases and 5 bases, with 4 bases remaining between them. DNA of the CDR3: TGTGCCAGCAGTCTCCACGAGCAGTACTTC. It encodes CASSLHEQYF.